The next 30 T cell receptor beta chains were all read from a single sample in a study of blood T cell repertoires in COVID-19. Sequenced by immunoSEQ multiplex PCR; TCRdb stores in-frame clones only, minus some. Here the sample spans some 350,000 clones, about 90% being singletons. Source material: peripheral blood. The receptors derive from a man aged 18 to 30 with active or convalescent COVID-19.

The chain employs TRBV28 and TRBJ2-7; TRBD2 might be the D (5 bases). The length of the CDR3 is 13 residues. The V and J ends lost 6 bases and 7 bases respectively, with 16 bases between them. Germline assignment: CDR1 MDHEN and CDR2 SYDVKM. CDR3 amino acids: CASSPPGVKEQYF. CDR3 DNA sequence: TGTGCCAGCAGCCCCCCCGGGGTGAAAGAGCAGTACTTC.

A single count supports this clone. The V call is TRBV27, the J call TRBJ2-5; 11 bases align to TRBD2. Unmatched junction bases numbered 9, after V lost 4 bases and J lost 5 bases. The germline CDR1 and CDR2 sequences are MNHEY and SMNVEV (reference sequence). This CDR3 has 16 amino acids. The CDR3, as DNA: TGTGCCAGCAGTTCCCTGCTAGCGGGAGGTCGTGAGACCCAGTACTTC. Protein: CASSSLLAGGRETQYF.

The chain joins TRBV7-9 to TRBJ1-5, with TRBD1 matching over 7 bases. V was pared by 1 base and J by 3 bases, with 6 bases of the junction left unmatched. The CDR3 runs 16 residues. From germline, CDR1 is SEHNR and CDR2 FQNEAQ (reference sequence). CDR3 DNA: TGTGCCAGCAGCTTAGGCAGTGGGACAGCCAATCAGCCCCAGCATTTT. Protein: CASSLGSGTANQPQHF.

The chain employs TRBV7-3 and TRBJ2-5, with D possibly being TRBD2 (6 bases). Trimming stripped 2 bases from V and 5 bases from J, with 12 bases between. The germline V gene has CDR1 SGHTA and CDR2 FQGTGA. The CDR3 is made up of 14 amino acids. CDR3 loop: CASSLGGAYETQYF. The CDR3 bases are TGTGCCAGCAGCTTAGGAGGGGCGTATGAGACCCAGTACTTC.

This sequence joins TRBV27 and TRBJ1-2; D perhaps matches TRBD1 (6 bases). Trimming removed 2 bases from V and 4 bases from J, with 8 bases in between. CDR3 length: 13 amino acids. Germline assignment: CDR1 MNHEY and CDR2 SMNVEV (reference sequence). The CDR3, as DNA: TGTGCCAGCAGTTTAGACAGGATCTATGGCTACACCTTC. It specifies CASSLDRIYGYTF.

This clone was seen a few times. The V and J genes are TRBV7-9 and TRBJ2-2; 9 nucleotides match TRBD1. The CDR3 has 15 amino acids. J lost 3 bases, V lost 6 bases, and 5 bases had no gene match. CDR1 and CDR2 from the germline V gene are SEHNR and FQNEAQ (reference sequence). The CDR3 region has the DNA TGTGCCAGCAGACCGGGACAGGGATACACCGGGGAGCTGTTTTTT. This gives the protein CASRPGQGYTGELFF.

The chain couples TRBV9 to TRBJ2-2; 7 nucleotides match TRBD1. There are 16 residues in the CDR3. CDR1 SGDLS and CDR2 YYNGEE come from the germline V gene. V shed 3 bases, J shed 2 bases, and the junction held 7 bases outside the gene matches. CDR3 bases: TGTGCCAGCAGCGACCAGACAGGGTTAAACACCGGGGAGCTGTTTTTT. It is translated as CASSDQTGLNTGELFF.

The chain is built from TRBV30 and TRBJ1-2; D gene uncertain. Germline lookup yields CDR1 GTSNPN and CDR2 SVGIG (reference sequence). The CDR3 extends over 11 amino acids. Trimming took off 0 bases at V and 7 bases at J, with 6 bases between the two ends. The CDR3 sequence: CAWSVRSGYTF. CDR3 DNA: TGTGCCTGGAGTGTACGGAGTGGCTACACCTTC.

The chain links TRBV4-2 to TRBJ2-1, with TRBD1 matching over 7 bases. The germline V gene encodes CDR1 LGHNA and CDR2 YNFKEQ. V lost 0 bases, J lost 2 bases, and 7 bases stayed unmatched. The CDR3 has 17 residues. The CDR3 DNA is TGTGCCAGCAGCCAAGATCAGCCAGGGGGACCCTACAATGAGCAGTTCTTC. Translated, it gives CASSQDQPGGPYNEQFF.

The chain links TRBV18 to TRBJ2-7; TRBD1 matches 7 bases. The J segment lost 3 bases and the V segment lost 2 bases, leaving 4 bases of the junction unmatched. CDR3 size: 14 residues. CDR1 and CDR2 from the germline V gene are KGHSH and LQKENI. CDR3 sequence: CASSPEGGDYEQYF. The CDR3 nucleotides are TGTGCCAGCTCACCAGAAGGGGGCGACTACGAGCAGTACTTC.

The chain couples TRBV5-6 to TRBJ2-7; D is possibly TRBD2 (5 bases). Per the germline V gene, CDR1 is SGHDT and CDR2 is YYEEEE. Trimming shortened V by 2 bases and J by 6 bases, and 9 bases separated the two germline ends. This CDR3 has 12 amino acids. CDR3 residues: CASSFIATEQYF. The CDR3 nucleotides read TGTGCCAGCAGCTTCATAGCGACCGAGCAGTACTTC.

The chain carries TRBV4-3 and TRBJ1-4; the D gene is possibly TRBD1 (6 bases). This CDR3 has 14 amino acids. Germline V gives CDR1 LGHNA, CDR2 YSLEER. V lost 3 bases to trimming and J lost 5 bases, with 10 bases between them. The CDR3 loop reads CASSQTGGNEKLFF. Written as DNA, the CDR3 is TGCGCCAGCAGCCAGACGGGGGGCAATGAAAAACTGTTTTTT.

The chain combines TRBV9 with TRBJ2-7; TRBD1 might be the D (6 bases). Per the germline V gene, CDR1 is SGDLS and CDR2 is YYNGEE. This CDR3 contains 14 residues. The V end was cut by 4 bases, the J end by 5 bases, with 16 bases between. The CDR3, as DNA: TGTGCCAGCAGCCAAGGGCAGGGGTACAACGAGCAGTACTTC. Translated, it gives CASSQGQGYNEQYF.

The chain uses TRBV2 and TRBJ2-7, with TRBD2 as a possible D gene (6 bases). Trimming took 7 bases from V and 5 from J, leaving 18 bases between them. The CDR3 consists of 14 residues. Germline-derived CDR1 and CDR2 are SNHLY and FYNNEI. The CDR3: CASIPGGGFDEQYF. DNA of the CDR3: TGTGCCAGCATCCCAGGAGGAGGGTTTGACGAGCAGTACTTC.

This rearrangement joins TRBV7-8 to TRBJ1-4; D is perhaps TRBD1 (6 bases). Looked up from germline, CDR1 is SGHVS and CDR2 is FQNEAQ. Trimming left V 4 bases short and J 0 bases short, with 12 bases between. The CDR3 is 16 amino acids. This CDR3 is CASSSRTVTTNEKLFF. As DNA, the CDR3 is TGTGCCAGCAGCTCAAGGACAGTTACAACTAATGAAAAACTGTTTTTT.

The rearrangement links TRBV28 to TRBJ1-4, with D possibly matching TRBD1 (5 bases). The V gene's germline CDR1 is MDHEN and CDR2 SYDVKM. Trimming stripped 5 bases from V and 0 bases from J, with 10 bases between. This CDR3 has 15 residues. CDR3 loop: CASSRAGATNEKLFF. CDR3 nucleotides: TGTGCCAGCAGTCGGGCGGGGGCAACTAATGAAAAACTGTTTTTT. The full variable domain, with the rest looked up from reference TRBV28 and TRBJ1-4, is DVKVTQSSRYLVKRTGEKVFLECVQDMDHENMFWYRQDPGLGLRLIYFSYDVKMKEKGDIPEGYSVSREKKERFSLILESASTNQTSMYLCASSRAGATNEKLFFGSGTQLSVL.

J is TRBJ1-1 and V is TRBV19; D uncertain. CDR1 LNHDA and CDR2 SQIVND come from the germline V gene (reference sequence). V dropped 5 bases and J dropped 1 base, with 11 bases sitting between them. The CDR3 extends over 14 amino acids. CDR3 bases: TGTGCCAGTAGTTATCGACACGGGAACACTGAAGCTTTCTTT. Its translation: CASSYRHGNTEAFF.

The chain carries TRBV2 and TRBJ2-5, with 9 bases fitting TRBD2. The CDR3 has 14 amino acids. The V and J ends lost 6 bases and 2 bases, in that order; junction bases with no gene match: 4. Germline-derived CDR1 and CDR2 are SNHLY and FYNNEI. The CDR3 DNA sequence: TGTGCCAGCAGCTTCCTAGCGGGGCAAGAGACCCAGTACTTC. Its translation is CASSFLAGQETQYF.

CDR3 in amino acids: CATSRGRRERMSSYNEQFF. The DNA of the CDR3 is TGTGCCACCAGCAGAGGAAGGAGGGAGAGGATGAGCTCCTACAATGAGCAGTTCTTC. The chain couples TRBV15 to TRBJ2-1; D is possibly TRBD2 (6 bases). The CDR3 has 19 amino acids. With 1 base removed from V and 0 bases from J, the gap between germline ends came to 19 bases. The germline V gene encodes CDR1 LNHNV and CDR2 YYDKDF (reference sequence).

The chain's CDR3 is CASSFFADYEQYF. The CDR3 DNA is TGTGCCAGCAGTTTTTTCGCGGATTATGAGCAGTACTTC. The J gene is TRBJ2-7, the V gene TRBV27; D remains ambiguous. Per germline, CDR1 MNHEY and CDR2 SMNVEV (reference sequence). The CDR3 is 13 residues long. The V end lost 3 bases, the J end lost 7 bases, and 13 bases lay between the germline ends.

The V call is TRBV5-5, the J call TRBJ2-7; 8 bases map to TRBD1. This CDR3 has 14 amino acids. The germline CDR1 and CDR2 sequences are SGHKS and YYEKEE (reference sequence). Unmatched junction bases numbered 12, after V lost 4 bases and J lost 9 bases. The CDR3 region is CASSPIGQGGMQYF. CDR3 sequence (DNA): TGTGCCAGCAGCCCGATAGGACAGGGCGGTATGCAGTACTTC.

The chain links TRBV7-9 to TRBJ2-2; no reliable D call. The CDR3 has 12 amino acids. V was shortened by 5 bases and J by 6 bases, with 7 bases between the two germline ends. Germline assignment: CDR1 SEHNR and CDR2 FQNEAQ (reference sequence). In nucleotides, the CDR3 is TGTGCCAGCAGCCCTATTTCCGGGGAGCTGTTTTTT. Protein product: CASSPISGELFF.

Notes on this clone: Mismatch with germline at one junction end may stem from a read error. The rearrangement links TRBV27 to TRBJ2-6; a weak D match, TRBD1 (5 bases). From germline, CDR1 is MNHEY and CDR2 SMNVEV (reference sequence). The CDR3 covers 14 residues. The CDR3 spells CASSLYPGANVLTF. Written as DNA, the CDR3 is TGTGCCAGCAGTTTATATCCTGGGGCCAACGTGCTGACTTTC.

This chain links TRBV3-1 (or the pseudogene TRBV3-2) with TRBJ2-7; no clear D. The germline V gene has CDR1 LGHDT and CDR2 YNNKEL (reference sequence). V lost 4 bases to trimming and J lost 0 bases, with 10 bases between them. The CDR3 is made up of 14 amino acids. The CDR3, as DNA: TGTGCCAGCAGCCGGCCTGAGGACTCCTACGAGCAGTACTTC. This codes for CASSRPEDSYEQYF.

The chain has TRBV28 and TRBJ1-5, with 7 bases identical to TRBD1. The V gene end was trimmed by 6 bases and the J gene end by 2 bases; junction bases not matched to a gene: 13. The CDR3 runs 17 residues. The germline gives CDR1 MDHEN, CDR2 SYDVKM. The CDR3 sequence: CASSKAGTAIGNQPQHF. Here the CDR3 DNA reads TGTGCCAGCAGCAAAGCCGGGACAGCCATCGGCAATCAGCCCCAGCATTTT.

The chain's CDR3 is CASSLGSGNTIYF. CDR3 nucleotides: TGTGCCAGCAGCCTCGGGTCCGGAAACACCATATATTTT. This chain joins TRBV12-3 or TRBV12-4 and TRBJ1-3; D remains unclear. CDR3 length: 13 residues. V lost 6 bases and J lost 4, with 10 bases in between.

This clone is a singleton in its sample. The chain has TRBV5-6 and TRBJ1-1; maybe TRBD1 (6 bases). This CDR3 spans 13 amino acids. Trimming left V 4 bases short and J 4 bases short, with 11 bases between. The germline V gene encodes CDR1 SGHDT and CDR2 YYEEEE. This CDR3 is CASSLGQTTEAFF. For the CDR3, the DNA is TGTGCCAGCAGCCTAGGACAGACCACTGAAGCTTTCTTT.

The rearrangement uses TRBV6-5 and TRBJ2-5, with 14 bases identical to TRBD2. Unmatched junction bases numbered 2, after V lost 6 bases and J lost 5 bases. CDR1 MNHEY and CDR2 SVGAGI come from the germline V gene. The length of the CDR3 is 14 residues. In DNA, the CDR3 is TGTGCCAGCAGGGGACTAGCGGGGGACGAGACCCAGTACTTC. This translates into CASRGLAGDETQYF.

This chain links TRBV12-5 with TRBJ2-1; weak D call: TRBD2 (6 bases). This CDR3 has 15 residues. V was cut by 6 bases and J by 6 bases, with 18 bases left in between. Per the germline V gene, CDR1 is LGHNT and CDR2 is FRNRAP. CDR3 loop: CASGRGTIRANEQFF. The CDR3 bases are TGTGCTAGTGGGCGCGGGACCATAAGGGCCAATGAGCAGTTCTTC.

This chain joins TRBV7-9 and TRBJ1-4; 8 bases match TRBD1. Germline CDR1 reads SEHNR; CDR2 reads FQNEAQ (reference sequence). This CDR3 has 16 amino acids. V shed 5 bases and J 0 bases; nucleotides not matched to a gene: 5. Written as DNA, the CDR3 is TGTGCCAGCAGCCCCCAGGGGGCGGCAACTAATGAAAAACTGTTTTTT. Amino acid sequence: CASSPQGAATNEKLFF. The entire variable domain, with the rest obtained from reference TRBV7-9 and TRBJ1-4, is as follows: DTGVSQNPRHKITKRGQNVTFRCDPISEHNRLYWYRQTLGQGPEFLTYFQNEAQLEKSRLLSDRFSAERPKGSFSTLEIQRTEQGDSAMYLCASSPQGAATNEKLFFGSGTQLSVL.